This TCR beta chain stems from a study of cytomegalovirus exposure and HLA in healthy donors. The study, taken as a whole, reports: The later analysis indicated that the majority of CMV-associated TCR beta chains appeared HLA-restricted. With DRB1 most and HLA-C fewest, TCR association rates differed between HLA loci in a later analysis. Reportedly, HLA-A and HLA-B alleles of most subjects were accurately predicted from TCR beta.

This CDR3 has 17 residues. The J segment lost 2 bases and the V segment lost 5 bases, leaving 11 bases of the junction unmatched. Germline V CDR1 and CDR2: SEHNR, FQNEAQ (reference sequence). The PCR employed 60 Vbeta primers together with 13 Jbeta primers. This table comes from immunoSEQ multiplex PCR, and its TCRdb copy is limited to in-frame clones, with some not included. This table has fewer than 200,000 clones, approximately 80% appearing once. On this clone: The antigen is undetermined.

The source of this sequence is a woman aged 45-65 years in good health and CMV-seropositive. The chain has TRBV7-9 and TRBJ2-2; 7 bases line up with TRBD2. The material sequenced was PBMCs. The CDR3 DNA reads TGTGCCAGCAGCACCCTCCCGGGACTACTAAACACCGGGGAGCTGTTTTTT. It is translated as CASSTLPGLLNTGELFF. Filled out from reference TRBV7-9 and TRBJ2-2, the complete variable domain reads DTGVSQNPRHKITKRGQNVTFRCDPISEHNRLYWYRQTLGQGPEFLTYFQNEAQLEKSRLLSDRFSAERPKGSFSTLEIQRTEQGDSAMYLCASSTLPGLLNTGELFFGEGSRLTVL.